The present T cell receptor beta chain was sequenced within a study of T cell responses to AZD1222 COVID-19 vaccine. The assay was immunoSEQ multiplex PCR, and TCRdb's table has in-frame clones only and misses some. The sample lists 90,000 to 150,000 clones, 80% to 90% occurring once. Trimming took off 0 bases at V and 8 bases at J, with 14 bases between the two ends. The CDR3 totals 16 residues. Germline V CDR1 and CDR2: LNHNV, YYDKDF (reference sequence). The clonotype comes from an adult in good health. The input for sequencing was peripheral blood, taken on day 0 of AZD1222 vaccination. J is TRBJ1-6 and V is TRBV15; D possibly corresponds to TRBD1 (5 bases). CDR3: CATSRDRWGLDSPLHF. CDR3 nucleotides: TGTGCCACCAGCAGAGATCGTTGGGGGTTAGATTCACCCCTCCACTTT.